This is a list of T cell receptor beta chains from one sample in a study of shared T cell receptors in the human thymus. The data were produced by immunoSEQ multiplex PCR, yet TCRdb's version contains in-frame clones alone and is incomplete. In the table there are around 68,000 clones, roughly 96% of which are singletons. The sample taken for sequencing was thymocytes. Every receptor here comes from a human donor. The CDR3 runs from the conserved cysteine through the conserved F or W. Fields, in order: V gene, clone size, J gene, D gene, CDR3 protein, CDR3 DNA. D genes are given only for firm matches. For some rows the clone size is stated as once, few or many, or as a class when expanded; others skip it.

V gene: TRBV7-9; clone size: -; J gene: TRBJ2-5; D gene: TRBD2; CDR3 protein: CASSVTSGPPKETQYF; CDR3 DNA: TGTGCCAGCAGCGTAACTAGCGGGCCGCCTAAAGAGACCCAGTACTTC
V gene: TRBV4-1; clone size: -; J gene: TRBJ2-1; D gene: TRBD2; CDR3 protein: CASSPQSGGVYNEQFF; CDR3 DNA: TGCGCCAGCAGCCCCCAAAGCGGGGGAGTATACAATGAGCAGTTCTTC
V gene: TRBV9; clone size: once; J gene: TRBJ2-7; D gene: -; CDR3 protein: CASSVDSRATNYEQYF; CDR3 DNA: TGTGCCAGCAGCGTAGACTCTCGCGCGACTAATTACGAGCAGTACTTC
V gene: TRBV2; clone size: -; J gene: TRBJ2-1; D gene: TRBD1; CDR3 protein: CASSEIEWGTGQGNEQFF; CDR3 DNA: TGTGCCAGCAGTGAAATAGAGTGGGGGACAGGGCAAGGCAATGAGCAGTTCTTC
V gene: TRBV14; clone size: -; J gene: TRBJ2-4; D gene: TRBD1; CDR3 protein: CASSQKTGDRNIQYF; CDR3 DNA: TGTGCCAGCAGCCAGAAGACAGGGGATAGAAACATTCAGTACTTC
V gene: TRBV29-1; clone size: -; J gene: TRBJ1-1; D gene: -; CDR3 protein: CSVWFRARNTEAFF; CDR3 DNA: TGCAGCGTGTGGTTCAGGGCCCGGAACACTGAAGCTTTCTTT
V gene: TRBV4-1; clone size: -; J gene: TRBJ1-1; D gene: TRBD1; CDR3 protein: CASSHRQGPTSRDTEAFF; CDR3 DNA: TGCGCCAGCAGCCACCGACAGGGGCCGACTAGTAGGGACACTGAAGCTTTCTTT
V gene: TRBV19; clone size: -; J gene: TRBJ2-2; D gene: TRBD1; CDR3 protein: CASLRDRGSGELFF; CDR3 DNA: TGTGCCAGCCTCCGGGACAGAGGATCCGGGGAGCTGTTTTTT
V gene: TRBV4-2; clone size: -; J gene: TRBJ1-2; D gene: -; CDR3 protein: CASSQDRRDYGYTF; CDR3 DNA: TGTGCCAGCAGCCAAGATCGGCGGGACTATGGCTACACCTTC
V gene: TRBV7-8; clone size: once; J gene: TRBJ1-6; D gene: -; CDR3 protein: CASSSSSGTPKGNNSPLHF; CDR3 DNA: TGTGCCAGCAGCTCTTCCTCCGGGACACCGAAGGGGAATAATTCACCCCTCCACTTT